This TCR beta chain appears in the sequencing data of a study of blood T cell repertoires in COVID-19. The wider study: Samples representing acute and convalescent COVID-19 were sourced from the United States, Italy and Spain.

In the original processing: Amplification of reference gene primers provided the estimated nucleated cell counts. TCRdb's table, derived via immunoSEQ multiplex PCR, lists solely in-frame clones and lacks some. From that table come the V and J calls and clone size; the DNA was used to work out D and trimming. The top ten clones hold 15% to 20% of a sample with about 59,000 clones, around 79% of them seen once. The CDR3 consists of 15 residues. The germline CDR1 and CDR2 sequences are LGHDT and YNNKEL (reference sequence). With 4 bases clipped from V and 6 bases from J, the junction kept 11 bases outside the gene matches.

The receptor comes from a woman between 45 and 60 years old with active or convalescent COVID-19. The sample taken for sequencing was peripheral blood. The J gene is TRBJ1-2, the V gene TRBV3-1 (or the pseudogene TRBV3-2); 7 bases agree with TRBD1. The CDR3 DNA is TGTGCCAGCAGCCTCACAGGGGCGCGAAGCCATGGCTACACCTTC. It translates to CASSLTGARSHGYTF.